This T cell receptor beta chain was identified during a study of cytomegalovirus exposure and HLA in healthy donors. Germline CDR1 is SGHKS and CDR2 is YYEKEE (reference sequence). The CDR3 spans 14 residues. Trimming shortened V by 4 bases and J by 5 bases, and 15 bases separated the two germline ends. In the PCR, 60 Vbeta and 13 Jbeta primers were used. The repertoire was sequenced with immunoSEQ multiplex PCR; TCRdb's copy has only in-frame clones and lacks some. Among a few hundred thousand clones listed, 77% were seen once. Sequenced input: PBMCs. This receptor was obtained from a woman in her sixties in good health and CMV-seropositive. V gene TRBV5-5 combines with J gene TRBJ1-1, with TRBD1 as a possible D gene (6 bases). In DNA, the CDR3 is TGTGCCAGCAGCGAAATCGTTCAGGGGACTGAAGCTTTCTTT. Translating gives CASSEIVQGTEAFF.